Listed here are 14 T cell receptor beta chains from one sample, sequenced in a study of blood T cell repertoires in COVID-19. Profiling relied on immunoSEQ multiplex PCR, and the TCRdb table lists in-frame clones only, not all of them. The repertoire holds roughly 160,000 clones, roughly 81% seen once, with 5.4% in the top ten. Sequenced input: peripheral blood. These receptors were taken from a woman in her forties or fifties with COVID-19, enrolled during active disease.

The J gene is TRBJ2-7, the V gene TRBV7-9; D uncertain. CDR1 SEHNR and CDR2 FQNEAQ come from the germline V gene (reference sequence). Trimming took 5 bases from V and 4 from J, leaving 9 bases between them. This CDR3 has 12 residues. For the CDR3, the DNA is TGTGCCAGCAGCCAACAATATTACGAGCAGTACTTC. This codes for CASSQQYYEQYF.

The chain combines TRBV11-1 with TRBJ2-7, with D hard to call. The length of the CDR3 is 14 residues. The V gene lost 0 bases and the J gene lost 0 bases, with 6 bases spanning the gap. Germline assignment: CDR1 SGHAT and CDR2 FQDESV (reference sequence). CDR3 bases: TGTGCCAGCAGCTTAGCGTACAACTCCTACGAGCAGTACTTC. This codes for CASSLAYNSYEQYF.

A single count supports this clone. The chain recombines TRBV30 with TRBJ1-2; 7 nucleotides line up with TRBD1. The CDR3 covers 13 residues. Germline CDR1 and CDR2: GTSNPN and SVGIG (reference sequence). Trimming at V came to 2 bases and at J to 5 bases, leaving 5 bases not matched to a gene. CDR3 sequence: CAWSIGTAYGYTF. Here the CDR3 DNA reads TGTGCCTGGAGTATAGGGACAGCGTATGGCTACACCTTC.

This sequence joins TRBV12-3 or TRBV12-4 and TRBJ2-2, with D hard to call. This CDR3 comprises 12 residues. V shed 8 bases and J shed 0 bases, with 4 bases lying between them. CDR3 in DNA: TGTGCCAGCCTAACGAACACCGGGGAGCTGTTTTTT. It yields the protein CASLTNTGELFF.

This clone was seen only once. The chain links TRBV19 to TRBJ2-7; the D gene is possibly TRBD1 (5 bases). This CDR3 region has 16 residues. Germline lookup yields CDR1 LNHDA and CDR2 SQIVND (reference sequence). The V end was cut by 4 bases, the J end by 2 bases, with 18 bases between. The CDR3 is CASSSVRDSITYEQYF. The CDR3, as DNA: TGTGCCAGTAGTAGCGTCCGAGACAGTATCACCTACGAGCAGTACTTC.

V gene TRBV7-2 combines with J gene TRBJ2-5; 10 bases are shared with TRBD2. The CDR3 is 15 amino acids. V lost 2 bases, J lost 4 bases, and 4 bases stayed unmatched. Per the germline V gene, CDR1 is SGHTA and CDR2 is FQGNSA. The CDR3 region is CASSLQRGGGETQYF. For the CDR3, the DNA is TGTGCCAGCAGCTTACAGCGGGGGGGAGGAGAGACCCAGTACTTC.

V usage is TRBV7-3 and J usage is TRBJ2-3, with D maybe TRBD2 (7 bases). Deletions cut 8 bases from V and 2 bases from J, with 17 bases between. Germline CDR1 is SGHTA and CDR2 is FQGTGA. CDR3 length: 15 amino acids. The CDR3 sequence: CASALGGQITDTQYF. The CDR3 DNA reads as TGTGCCAGCGCCCTCGGGGGGCAGATCACAGATACGCAGTATTTT.

CDR3 DNA: TGTGCCATCAGGGCGGGGGTCGTTTCCGACAATGAGCAGTTCTTC. Amino acids: CAIRAGVVSDNEQFF. J is TRBJ2-1 and V is TRBV10-3, with 7 bases fitting TRBD2. The CDR3 length is 15 residues. Germline V gene lookup returns CDR1 ENHRY and CDR2 SYGVKD. V lost 6 bases, J lost 5 bases, and 10 bases stayed unmatched.

The chain joins TRBV29-1 to TRBJ2-1, with 9 bases that match TRBD2. In germline, CDR1 is SQVTM, CDR2 ANQGSEA. This CDR3 is built from 15 residues. With 6 bases clipped from V and 3 bases from J, the junction kept 9 bases outside the gene matches. DNA of the CDR3: TGCAGCGTCCTCGGTAGCGGGGGCCTCTACAATGAGCAGTTCTTC. Translating gives CSVLGSGGLYNEQFF.

V is TRBV13 and J is TRBJ2-3; 15 nucleotides agree with TRBD2. After removal of 5 bases from V and 1 base from J, the junction contained 4 bases not matched to a gene. The CDR3 loop spans 17 amino acids. CDR1 is PRHDT, CDR2 FYEKMQ, per germline (reference sequence). CDR3 sequence: CASSPRTSGGGTDTQYF. CDR3 coding DNA: TGTGCCAGCAGCCCTAGGACTAGCGGGGGGGGCACAGATACGCAGTATTTT. The whole variable domain, remainder taken from reference TRBV13 and TRBJ2-3, is AAGVIQSPRHLIKEKRETATLKCYPIPRHDTVYWYQQGPGQDPQFLISFYEKMQSDKGSIPDRFSAQQFSDYHSELNMSSLELGDSALYFCASSPRTSGGGTDTQYFGPGTRLTVL.

In nucleotides, the CDR3 is TGTGCCAGCAGTGAAGTTTTAAGCACTAGTGACGACTACGAGCAGTACTTC. Translating gives CASSEVLSTSDDYEQYF. The chain is built from TRBV2 and TRBJ2-7, with TRBD2 as a possible D gene (5 bases). This CDR3 has 17 residues. Per germline, CDR1 SNHLY and CDR2 FYNNEI. V was trimmed by 1 base and J by 3 bases, leaving 19 bases between them.

The J gene is TRBJ2-3, the V gene TRBV9; 8 bases map to TRBD2. There are 16 residues in the CDR3. Germline trimming cut 4 bases from V and 4 bases from J; bases unmatched to any gene: 11. Germline loops: CDR1 SGDLS, CDR2 YYNGEE. The CDR3 loop reads CASSPLAGGGPDTQYF. For the CDR3, the DNA is TGTGCCAGCAGCCCCCTTGCGGGAGGAGGCCCAGATACGCAGTATTTT. The variable domain in full, completed from reference TRBV9 and TRBJ2-3, reads DSGVTQTPKHLITATGQRVTLRCSPRSGDLSVYWYQQSLDQGLQFLIQYYNGEERAKGNILERFSAQQFPDLHSELNLSSLELGDSALYFCASSPLAGGGPDTQYFGPGTRLTVL.

V gene TRBV10-2 combines with J gene TRBJ2-7, with TRBD2 matching 9 bases. The CDR3 runs to 13 residues. Germline V lookup: CDR1 WSHSY, CDR2 SAAADI. The J segment lost 6 bases and the V segment lost 11 bases, leaving 11 bases of the junction unmatched. CDR3 loop: CAAGEAGGSEQYF. The CDR3 DNA reads TGCGCCGCGGGGGAAGCGGGGGGAAGCGAGCAGTACTTC.

The V and J genes are TRBV11-3 and TRBJ2-3; 7 bases agree with TRBD2. CDR1 and CDR2 from the germline V gene are SGHNT and YENEEA. J lost 4 bases, V lost 3 bases, and 4 bases had no gene match. The CDR3 is 14 amino acids. The CDR3 DNA reads TGTGCCAGCAGCTTTTCACTAGCGTCAGATACGCAGTATTTT. Translation gives CASSFSLASDTQYF.